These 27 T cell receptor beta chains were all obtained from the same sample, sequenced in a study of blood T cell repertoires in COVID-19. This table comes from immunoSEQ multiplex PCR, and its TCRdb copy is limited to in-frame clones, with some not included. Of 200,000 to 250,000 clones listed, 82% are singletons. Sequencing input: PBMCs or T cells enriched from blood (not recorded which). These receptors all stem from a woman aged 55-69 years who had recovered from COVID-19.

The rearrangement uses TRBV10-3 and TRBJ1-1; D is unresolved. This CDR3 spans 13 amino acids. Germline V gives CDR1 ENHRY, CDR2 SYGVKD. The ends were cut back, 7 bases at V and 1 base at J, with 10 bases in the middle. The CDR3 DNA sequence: TGTGCCATCATGGCGGTAGGGAACACTGAAGCTTTCTTT. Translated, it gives CAIMAVGNTEAFF.

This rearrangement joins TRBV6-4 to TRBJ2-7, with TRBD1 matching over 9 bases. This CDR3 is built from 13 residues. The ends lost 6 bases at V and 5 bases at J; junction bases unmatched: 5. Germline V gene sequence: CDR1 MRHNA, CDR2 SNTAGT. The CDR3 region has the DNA TGTGCCAGCAGAAGGACAGGGGAAGACGAGCAGTACTTC. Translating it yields CASRRTGEDEQYF.

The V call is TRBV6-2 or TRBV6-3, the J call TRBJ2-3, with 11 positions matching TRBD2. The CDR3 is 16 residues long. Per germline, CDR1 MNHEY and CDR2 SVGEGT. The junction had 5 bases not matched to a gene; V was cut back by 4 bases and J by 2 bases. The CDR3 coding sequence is TGTGCCAGCAGTTGGGTAGCGGGAGGGTCCACAGATACGCAGTATTTT. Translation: CASSWVAGGSTDTQYF.

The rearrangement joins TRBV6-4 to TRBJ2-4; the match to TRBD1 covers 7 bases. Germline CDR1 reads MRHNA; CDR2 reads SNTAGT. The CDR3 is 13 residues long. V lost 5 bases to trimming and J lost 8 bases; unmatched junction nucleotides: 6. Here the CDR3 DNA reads TGTGCCAGCAGTCTCGGACAGGAGGACATTCAGTACTTC. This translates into CASSLGQEDIQYF.

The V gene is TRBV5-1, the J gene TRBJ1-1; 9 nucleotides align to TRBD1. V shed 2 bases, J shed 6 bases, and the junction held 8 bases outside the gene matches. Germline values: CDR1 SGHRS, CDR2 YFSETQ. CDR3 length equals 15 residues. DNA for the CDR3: TGCGCCAGCAGCTTTACCGGGACAGGGCTCGCTGAAGCTTTCTTT. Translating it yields CASSFTGTGLAEAFF. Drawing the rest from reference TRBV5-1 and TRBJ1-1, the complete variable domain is KAGVTQTPRYLIKTRGQQVTLSCSPISGHRSVSWYQQTPGQGLQFLFEYFSETQRNKGNFPGRFSGRQFSNSRSEMNVSTLELGDSALYLCASSFTGTGLAEAFFGQGTRLTVV.

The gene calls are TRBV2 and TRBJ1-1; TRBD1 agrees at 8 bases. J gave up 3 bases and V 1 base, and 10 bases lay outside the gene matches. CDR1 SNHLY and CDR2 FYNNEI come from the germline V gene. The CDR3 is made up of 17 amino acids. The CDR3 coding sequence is TGTGCCAGCAGTGAAGGGACAGGGACCGTACTCCACACTGAAGCTTTCTTT. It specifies CASSEGTGTVLHTEAFF.

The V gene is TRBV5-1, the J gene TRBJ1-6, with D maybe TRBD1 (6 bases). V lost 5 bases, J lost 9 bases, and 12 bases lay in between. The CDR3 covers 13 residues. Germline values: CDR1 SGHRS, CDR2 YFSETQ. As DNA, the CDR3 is TGCGCCAGCAGGTACGACAGGAGTTCACCCCTCCACTTT. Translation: CASRYDRSSPLHF.

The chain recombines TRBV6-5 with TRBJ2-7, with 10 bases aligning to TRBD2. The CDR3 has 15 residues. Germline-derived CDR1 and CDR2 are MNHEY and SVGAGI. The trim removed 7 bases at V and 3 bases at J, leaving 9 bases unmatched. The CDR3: CASNRGLAANYEQYF. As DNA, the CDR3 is TGTGCCAGCAACAGAGGACTAGCGGCAAACTACGAGCAGTACTTC.

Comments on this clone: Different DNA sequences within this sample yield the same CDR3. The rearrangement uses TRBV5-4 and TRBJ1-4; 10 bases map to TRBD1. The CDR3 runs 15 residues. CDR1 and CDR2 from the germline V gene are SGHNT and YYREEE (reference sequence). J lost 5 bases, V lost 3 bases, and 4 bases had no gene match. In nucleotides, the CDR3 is TGTGCCAGCAGCTCCAGGACAGGGGGGAATGAAAAACTGTTTTTT. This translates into CASSSRTGGNEKLFF.

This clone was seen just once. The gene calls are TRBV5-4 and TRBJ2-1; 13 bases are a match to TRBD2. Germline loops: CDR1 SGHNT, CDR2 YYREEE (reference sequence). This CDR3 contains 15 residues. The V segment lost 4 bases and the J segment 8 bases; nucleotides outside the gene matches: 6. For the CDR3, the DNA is TGTGCCAGCAGCAGGACTAGCGGGAGAGAGTATGAGCAGTTCTTC. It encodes CASSRTSGREYEQFF.

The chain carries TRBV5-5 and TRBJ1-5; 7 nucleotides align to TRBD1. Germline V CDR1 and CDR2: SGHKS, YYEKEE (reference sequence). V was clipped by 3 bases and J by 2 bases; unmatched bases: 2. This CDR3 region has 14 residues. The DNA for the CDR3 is TGTGCCAGCAGCTCTACAGGGGGCAATCAGCCCCAGCATTTT. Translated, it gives CASSSTGGNQPQHF.

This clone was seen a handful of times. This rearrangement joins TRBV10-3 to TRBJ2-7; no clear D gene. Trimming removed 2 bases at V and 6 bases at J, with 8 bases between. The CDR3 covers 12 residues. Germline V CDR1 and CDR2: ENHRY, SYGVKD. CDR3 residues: CAISEGTPEQYF. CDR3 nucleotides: TGTGCCATCAGTGAGGGTACACCCGAGCAGTACTTC.

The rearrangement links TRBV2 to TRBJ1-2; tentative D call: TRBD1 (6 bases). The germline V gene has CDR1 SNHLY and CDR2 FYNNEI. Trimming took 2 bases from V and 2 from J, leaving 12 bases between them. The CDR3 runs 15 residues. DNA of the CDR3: TGTGCCAGCAGTGAATGGGGGCTAGGGAACTATGGCTACACCTTC. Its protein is CASSEWGLGNYGYTF.

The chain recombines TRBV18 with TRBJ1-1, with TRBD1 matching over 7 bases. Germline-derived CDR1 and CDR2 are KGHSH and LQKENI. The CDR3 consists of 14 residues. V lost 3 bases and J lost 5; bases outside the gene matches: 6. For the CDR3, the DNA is TGTGCCAGCTCACCCCAGGGGGAAGGGACTGAAGCTTTCTTT. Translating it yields CASSPQGEGTEAFF.

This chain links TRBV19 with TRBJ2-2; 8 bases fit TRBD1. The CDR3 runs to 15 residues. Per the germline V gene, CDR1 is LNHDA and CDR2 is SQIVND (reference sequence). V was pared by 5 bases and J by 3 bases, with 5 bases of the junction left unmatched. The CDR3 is CASSFGQGHTGELFF. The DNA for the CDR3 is TGTGCCAGTAGTTTTGGACAGGGACACACCGGGGAGCTGTTTTTT. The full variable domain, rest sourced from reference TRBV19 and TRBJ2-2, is DGGITQSPKYLFRKEGQNVTLSCEQNLNHDAMYWYRQDPGQGLRLIYYSQIVNDFQKGDIAEGYSVSREKKESFPLTVTSAQKNPTAFYLCASSFGQGHTGELFFGEGSRLTVL.

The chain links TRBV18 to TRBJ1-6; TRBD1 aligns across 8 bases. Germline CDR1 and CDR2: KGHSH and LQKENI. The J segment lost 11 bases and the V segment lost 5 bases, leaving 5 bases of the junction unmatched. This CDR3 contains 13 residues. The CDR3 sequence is CASSGGQEAPLHF. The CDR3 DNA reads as TGTGCCAGCTCAGGGGGACAGGAGGCACCCCTCCACTTT.

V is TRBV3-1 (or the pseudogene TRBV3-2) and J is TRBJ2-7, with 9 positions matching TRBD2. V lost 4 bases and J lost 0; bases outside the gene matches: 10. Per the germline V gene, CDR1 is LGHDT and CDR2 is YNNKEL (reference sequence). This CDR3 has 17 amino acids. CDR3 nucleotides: TGTGCCAGCAGCCGAGGGCCGCGGGGGGGCCCCTCCTACGAGCAGTACTTC. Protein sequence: CASSRGPRGGPSYEQYF.

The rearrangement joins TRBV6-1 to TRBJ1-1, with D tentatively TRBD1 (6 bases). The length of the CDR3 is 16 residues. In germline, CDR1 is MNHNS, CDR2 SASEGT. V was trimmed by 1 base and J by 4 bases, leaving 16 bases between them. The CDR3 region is CASSEVLGQGTTEAFF. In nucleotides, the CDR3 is TGTGCCAGCAGTGAAGTACTAGGGCAGGGGACCACTGAAGCTTTCTTT.

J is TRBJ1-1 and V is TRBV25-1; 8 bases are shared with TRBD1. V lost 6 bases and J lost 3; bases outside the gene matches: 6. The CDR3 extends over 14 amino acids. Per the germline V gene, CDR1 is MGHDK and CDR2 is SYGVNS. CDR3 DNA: TGTGCCAGCAGGGATTCAGGGGGCTACACTGAAGCTTTCTTT. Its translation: CASRDSGGYTEAFF.

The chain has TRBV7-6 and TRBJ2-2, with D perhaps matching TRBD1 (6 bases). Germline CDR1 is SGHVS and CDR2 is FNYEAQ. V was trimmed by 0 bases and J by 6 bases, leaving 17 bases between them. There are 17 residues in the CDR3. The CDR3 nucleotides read TGTGCCAGCAGCTTAGCGAGCAGCGTGGCAGGGGCCGGGGAGCTGTTTTTT. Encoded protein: CASSLASSVAGAGELFF.

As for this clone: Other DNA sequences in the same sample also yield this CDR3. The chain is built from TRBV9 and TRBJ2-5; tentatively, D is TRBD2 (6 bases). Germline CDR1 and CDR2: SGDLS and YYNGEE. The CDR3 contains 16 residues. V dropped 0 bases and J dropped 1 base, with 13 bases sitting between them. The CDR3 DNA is TGTGCCAGCAGCGTAGGTGGAGGGTCAGGCCAAGAGACCCAGTACTTC. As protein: CASSVGGGSGQETQYF.

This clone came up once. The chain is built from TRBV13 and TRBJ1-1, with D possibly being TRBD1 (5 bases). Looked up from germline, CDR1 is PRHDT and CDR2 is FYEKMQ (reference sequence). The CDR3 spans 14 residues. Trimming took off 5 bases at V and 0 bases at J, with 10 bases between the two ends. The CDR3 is CASSQRGMNTEAFF. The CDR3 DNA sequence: TGTGCCAGCAGCCAAAGGGGAATGAACACTGAAGCTTTCTTT. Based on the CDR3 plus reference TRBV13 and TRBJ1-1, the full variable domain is AAGVIQSPRHLIKEKRETATLKCYPIPRHDTVYWYQQGPGQDPQFLISFYEKMQSDKGSIPDRFSAQQFSDYHSELNMSSLELGDSALYFCASSQRGMNTEAFFGQGTRLTVV.

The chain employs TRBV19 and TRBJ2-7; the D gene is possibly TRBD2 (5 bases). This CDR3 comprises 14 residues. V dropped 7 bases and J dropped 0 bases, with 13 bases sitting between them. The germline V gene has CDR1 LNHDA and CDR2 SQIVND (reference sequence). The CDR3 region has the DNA TGTGCCAGTAAACTGGACTGGGACTCCTACGAGCAGTACTTC. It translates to CASKLDWDSYEQYF.

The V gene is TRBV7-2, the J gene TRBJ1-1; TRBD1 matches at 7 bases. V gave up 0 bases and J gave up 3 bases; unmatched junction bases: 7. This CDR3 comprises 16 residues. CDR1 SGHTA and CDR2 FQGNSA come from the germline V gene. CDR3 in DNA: TGTGCCAGCAGCTTAGCGCTAGGGGGCGGGTACACTGAAGCTTTCTTT. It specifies CASSLALGGGYTEAFF.

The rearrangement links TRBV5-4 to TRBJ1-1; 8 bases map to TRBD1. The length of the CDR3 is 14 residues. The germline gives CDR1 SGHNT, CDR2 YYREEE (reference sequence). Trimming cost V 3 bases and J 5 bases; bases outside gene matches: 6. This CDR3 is CASSSGQGWTEAFF. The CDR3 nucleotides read TGTGCCAGCAGCTCCGGACAGGGTTGGACTGAAGCTTTCTTT.

The CDR3 here is CASNGVSETQYF. The CDR3 coding sequence is TGTGCCAGCAACGGAGTGTCGGAGACCCAGTACTTC. This chain uses TRBV7-9 with TRBJ2-5, with D hard to call. V lost 7 bases and J 5 bases, leaving 11 bases between the germline ends. Germline V lookup: CDR1 SEHNR, CDR2 FQNEAQ (reference sequence). The CDR3 is 12 residues long. Supplemented by reference TRBV7-9 and TRBJ2-5, the full variable domain reads DTGVSQNPRHKITKRGQNVTFRCDPISEHNRLYWYRQTLGQGPEFLTYFQNEAQLEKSRLLSDRFSAERPKGSFSTLEIQRTEQGDSAMYLCASNGVSETQYFGPGTRLLVL.

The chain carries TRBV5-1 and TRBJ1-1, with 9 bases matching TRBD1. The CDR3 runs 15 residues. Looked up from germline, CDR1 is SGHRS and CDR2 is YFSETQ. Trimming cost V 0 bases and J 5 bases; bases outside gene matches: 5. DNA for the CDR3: TGCGCCAGCAGCTTGGGGGGACAGGGAAGGACTGAAGCTTTCTTT. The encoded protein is CASSLGGQGRTEAFF.